Listed here are 8 T cell receptor beta chains from one sample, sequenced in a study of tumor-infiltrating lymphocytes in primary liver carcinoma (dated by TCRdb to about 2017). Blood RNA was extracted from unsorted whole blood using TRIzol reagent, and germline DNA was obtained with the DNeasy Blood & Tissue kit. The run used an Illumina HiSeq 2500. TCRbeta-specific cDNA was reverse-transcribed from around 0.45 ug total RNA using a constant-region primer and ProtoScript II reverse transcriptase. Three nested multiplex PCR rounds, following a slightly modified ARM-PCR procedure, were used to build the TCRbeta libraries. Each of the first two PCR rounds ran for roughly 9 cycles using multiplex TRBV1-TRBV30 forward primers together with a Cbeta reverse primer. The raw public reads went through TCRdb reprocessing: fastp at Q25, MiXCR clone calling, in-frame beta chains kept. Identical CDR3 proteins give one entry, which carries the most common genes and DNA. The sample has 310,000 or so distinct CDR3 sequences on record, almost 65% of them singletons. About 6% of the sample is taken by the ten largest.

Sequenced sample: peripheral blood. The receptors derive from a middle-aged man with primary liver carcinoma and hepatitis B virus infection.

The chain couples TRBV5-1 to TRBJ1-1; the match to TRBD1 covers 9 bases. The trim removed 3 bases at V and 0 bases at J, leaving 12 bases unmatched. This CDR3 region has 18 residues. CDR1 is SGHRS, CDR2 YFSETQ, per germline. In DNA form, the CDR3 reads TGCGCCAGCAGCTCCGGGACAGGGATAGGGAGGATGAACACTGAAGCTTTCTTT. This codes for CASSSGTGIGRMNTEAFF. Variable domain in full (rest from reference TRBV5-1 and TRBJ1-1): KAGVTQTPRYLIKTRGQQVTLSCSPISGHRSVSWYQQTPGQGLQFLFEYFSETQRNKGNFPGRFSGRQFSNSRSEMNVSTLELGDSALYLCASSSGTGIGRMNTEAFFGQGTRLTVV.

As concerns this clonotype: It may be a read error: a sequence one base away is much more abundant. The genes are TRBV12-3 or TRBV12-4 and TRBJ2-4; perhaps TRBD2 as D (5 bases). The CDR3 is 15 amino acids. CDR3 in DNA: TGTGCCAGCAGTTTCATCGGGATAGCCAAAAGCATTCAGTACTTC. It is translated as CASSFIGIAKSIQYF.

This clonotype was seen a few times. The V call is TRBV5-4, the J call TRBJ2-3; TRBD2 agrees at 13 bases. Germline lookup yields CDR1 SGHNT and CDR2 YYREEE (reference sequence). The CDR3 spans 16 residues. V trimming: 4 bases; J trimming: 4 bases; junction bases outside the gene matches: 6. DNA for the CDR3: TGTGCCAGCAGCCCGAGACTAGCGGGAGGCCCAGATACGCAGTATTTT. The encoded protein is CASSPRLAGGPDTQYF.

This clonotype has just one count. The chain combines TRBV10-3 with TRBJ1-2, with a tentative D call TRBD1 (6 bases). The CDR3 is 15 residues long. In germline, CDR1 is ENHRY, CDR2 SYGVKD. The CDR3 reads CVISDLGQGNYGYTF. CDR3 sequence (DNA): TGTGTCATTAGTGACCTTGGGCAGGGGAACTATGGCTACACCTTC.

Concerning this clonotype: One junction end does not reproduce the germline sequence, and a read error may be involved. Here the CDR3 DNA reads TGTGCCAGCAGCTCATACCCCCGGCCAGCGGGAGGGCCGAGCGATGAGCAATTCTTC. Its protein product is CASSSYPRPAGGPSDEQFF. This chain joins TRBV11-2 and TRBJ2-1; 10 bases agree with TRBD2. CDR1 and CDR2 (germline): SGHAT, FQNNGV. The CDR3 spans 19 residues.

The chain combines TRBV6-6 with TRBJ1-6; D perhaps matches TRBD1 (5 bases). Trimming pared 5 bases from V and 4 bases from J, leaving 12 bases between. Per germline, CDR1 MNHNY and CDR2 SVGAGI (reference sequence). CDR3 length equals 15 residues. CDR3 amino acids: CASSRGRRYNSPLHF. DNA for the CDR3: TGTGCCAGCAGTCGGGGCAGGAGATATAATTCACCCCTCCACTTT.

Comments on this clonotype: The junction differs from germline at one of its ends, possibly a read error. This chain connects TRBV11-1 to TRBJ2-3, with unresolved D. The CDR3 is made up of 12 amino acids. Germline V CDR1 and CDR2: SGHAT, FQDESV (reference sequence). The CDR3 protein is CVSSPPTDKQYF. CDR3 DNA: TGTGTCAGCAGCCCCCCTACAGATAAGCAGTATTTT.

This clonotype is a singleton in its sample. It may be a read error: a sequence one base away is much more abundant. This chain uses TRBV28 with TRBJ2-7; D is possibly TRBD1 or TRBD2 (5 bases each). This CDR3 is 14 amino acids long. Germline values: CDR1 MDHEN, CDR2 SYDVKM. CDR3 protein: CANSWGGAGYEQYF. CDR3 bases: TGTGCCAACAGTTGGGGCGGCGCGGGTTACGAGCAGTACTTC.